This record covers a single TCR beta chain. With 8 bases removed from V and 2 bases from J, the gap between germline ends came to 8 bases. This CDR3 comprises 12 residues. Germline CDR1 and CDR2: SNHLY and FYNNEI. Semi-nested PCR with Nested Universal Primer A followed constant-region reverse priming of full-length variable regions. TCRdb fed the 5' RACE reads into MiXCR, producing one record per CDR3 protein. This sample has roughly 56,000 distinct CDR3 sequences, with approximately 29% found just once. The clonotype comes from a female donor with breast cancer. Sequencing was performed on tumor-infiltrating naive CD4+ T cells sorted from the breast tumor. Indicated subset: naive CD4+ T cells, CD4+CD45RA+CD25-. J is TRBJ2-3 and V is TRBV2; tentatively, D is TRBD1 or TRBD2 (5 bases each). CDR3 coding DNA: TGTGCCAGCGGGGGTTTCACAGATACGCAGTATTTT. Encoded protein: CASGGFTDTQYF.